This T cell receptor (beta chain) was sequenced during a study of blood T cell repertoires in COVID-19. As for the study in general: Both acute and convalescent COVID-19 samples were obtained from the United States, Italy and Spain. T cells, B-cell-depleted T cells, or PBMCs provided the cDNA or gDNA that served as material.

The authors' processing: Reference gene primer amplification yielded estimated nucleated cell counts. The assay was immunoSEQ multiplex PCR, and TCRdb's table has in-frame clones only and misses some. V and J calls and clone size follow that table, whereas D and trimming were derived from the DNA. The sample consists of approximately 170,000 clones, about nine tenths of them appearing once. This CDR3 is 13 amino acids long. The germline V gene encodes CDR1 SQVTM and CDR2 ANQGSEA. V shed 2 bases and J 10 bases; nucleotides not matched to a gene: 8. The TCR sequence derives from a man aged 25-45 years with acute or convalescent COVID-19. The chain couples TRBV29-1 to TRBJ1-2; TRBD1 matches 9 bases. The specimen sequenced was peripheral blood. The CDR3 sequence is CSVEKGTGKAYTF. The CDR3 DNA follows: TGCAGCGTTGAAAAGGGGACAGGGAAGGCCTACACCTTC.